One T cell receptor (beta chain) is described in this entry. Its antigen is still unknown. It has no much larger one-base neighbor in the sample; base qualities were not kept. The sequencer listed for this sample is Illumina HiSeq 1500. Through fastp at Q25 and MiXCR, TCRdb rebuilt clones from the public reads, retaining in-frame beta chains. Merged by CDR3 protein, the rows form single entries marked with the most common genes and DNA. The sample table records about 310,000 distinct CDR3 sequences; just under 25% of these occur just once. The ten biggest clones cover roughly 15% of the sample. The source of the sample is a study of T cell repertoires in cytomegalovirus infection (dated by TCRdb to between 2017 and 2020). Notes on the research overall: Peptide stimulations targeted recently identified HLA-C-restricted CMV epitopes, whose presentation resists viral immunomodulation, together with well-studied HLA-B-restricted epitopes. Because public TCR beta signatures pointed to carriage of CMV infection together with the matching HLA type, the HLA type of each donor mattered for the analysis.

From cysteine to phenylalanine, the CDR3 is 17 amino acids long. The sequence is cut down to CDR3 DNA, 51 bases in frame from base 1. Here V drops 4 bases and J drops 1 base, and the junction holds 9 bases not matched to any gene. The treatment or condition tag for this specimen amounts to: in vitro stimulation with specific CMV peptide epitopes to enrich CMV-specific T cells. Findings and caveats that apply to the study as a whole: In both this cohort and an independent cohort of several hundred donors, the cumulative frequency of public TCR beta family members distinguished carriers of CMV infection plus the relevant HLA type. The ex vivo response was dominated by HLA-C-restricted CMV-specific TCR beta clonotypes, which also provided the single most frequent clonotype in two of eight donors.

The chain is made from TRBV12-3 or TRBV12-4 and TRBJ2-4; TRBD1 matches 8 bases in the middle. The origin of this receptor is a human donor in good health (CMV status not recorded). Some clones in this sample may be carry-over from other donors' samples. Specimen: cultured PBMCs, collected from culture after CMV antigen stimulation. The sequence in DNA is TGTGCCAGCAGTTACTGGACAGGGATTAACGCCAAAAACATTCAGTACTTC. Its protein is CASSYWTGINAKNIQYF.